The rows below give T cell receptor beta chains drawn from one sample of a study of blood T cell repertoires in COVID-19. Produced via immunoSEQ multiplex PCR; TCRdb's table is partial and in-frame only. The repertoire includes 95,000 to 110,000 clones, approximately 91% of them detected once, and approximately 5% sits in the top ten. The sequencing input was peripheral blood. The receptors come from a human donor in a cohort sampled during active COVID-19. The CDR3 runs from the conserved cysteine through the conserved F or W. Fields, in order: J gene, CDR3 length, D gene, V gene, clone size, CDR3 protein, CDR3 DNA. D genes are given only for firm matches. Some rows mark clone size as missing; the rest say once, few, many or name a class of expanded clone.

>TRBJ1-1|13|.|TRBV6-2/TRBV6-3|.
CASSRRQITEAFF
TGTGCCAGCAGCCGACGACAGATTACTGAAGCTTTCTTT
>TRBJ2-7|18|TRBD2|TRBV7-9|.
CASSPWTSGRSLSYEQYF
TGTGCCAGCAGCCCATGGACTAGCGGGAGGTCCCTTTCTTACGAGCAGTACTTC
>TRBJ1-6|14|.|TRBV28|.
CASWGSSYNSPLHF
TGTGCCAGTTGGGGCAGCTCCTATAATTCACCCCTCCACTTT
>TRBJ2-3|14|TRBD2|TRBV11-2|.
CASRPAGGGDTQYF
TGTGCCAGCAGACCAGCGGGAGGGGGAGATACGCAGTATTTT
>TRBJ2-1|15|TRBD2|TRBV6-5|once
CASWKLAGGGNEQFF
TGTGCCAGCTGGAAACTAGCGGGAGGTGGGAATGAGCAGTTCTTC
>TRBJ1-2|16|.|TRBV6-1|.
CASSERALGLGYGYTF
TGTGCCAGCAGTGAAAGGGCCCTAGGACTTGGCTATGGCTACACCTTC
>TRBJ1-2|14|.|TRBV28|.
CASSRRVNGYGYTF
TGTGCCAGCAGTCGCCGGGTAAATGGGTATGGCTACACCTTC
>TRBJ2-3|13|.|TRBV7-9|.
CASSFVSSDTQYF
TGTGCCAGCAGCTTCGTCTCCTCAGATACGCAGTATTTT
>TRBJ2-1|15|TRBD1|TRBV7-2|.
CASSFDRGTYNEQFF
TGTGCCAGCAGCTTTGACAGGGGGACCTACAATGAGCAGTTCTTC
>TRBJ2-7|14|TRBD1|TRBV5-1|.
CASSSQTGPYEQYF
TGCGCCAGCAGCTCCCAGACAGGGCCCTACGAGCAGTACTTC
>TRBJ2-7|12|TRBD1|TRBV28|.
CASMLWTGEQYF
TGTGCCAGCATGCTTTGGACAGGCGAGCAGTACTTC
>TRBJ2-3|14|TRBD2|TRBV11-3|.
CASSPGGQGDTQYF
TGTGCCAGCAGCCCGGGAGGGCAAGGCGATACGCAGTATTTT
>TRBJ2-1|16|TRBD2|TRBV7-3|.
CASSFQAGGPGNEQFF
TGTGCCAGCAGCTTCCAAGCGGGGGGGCCGGGCAATGAGCAGTTCTTC
>TRBJ2-7|14|TRBD2|TRBV11-3|once
CASSVGGGPYEQYF
TGTGCCAGCAGCGTCGGGGGAGGGCCCTACGAGCAGTACTTC
>TRBJ2-1|15|TRBD2|TRBV7-8|.
CASSSQAGEEDEQFF
TGTGCCAGCAGCTCGCAAGCGGGAGAGGAAGATGAGCAGTTCTTC
>TRBJ1-1|15|.|TRBV18|.
CASSRRDTYYTEAFF
TGTGCCAGCTCACGCCGGGACACTTACTACACTGAAGCTTTCTTT
>TRBJ1-6|14|.|TRBV9|once
CASSVEGENSPLHF
TGTGCCAGCAGCGTAGAGGGGGAAAATTCACCCCTCCACTTT
>TRBJ2-1|15|TRBD2|TRBV6-1|.
CASSERRLAGSEQFF
TGTGCCAGCAGTGAAAGGAGACTAGCGGGGAGCGAGCAGTTCTTC
>TRBJ1-3|14|.|TRBV15|.
CATSSGQGGNTIYF
TGTGCCACCAGCAGCGGACAAGGTGGAAACACCATATATTTT
>TRBJ2-4|18|TRBD2|TRBV28|.
CASRGGQATSGRVNIQYF
TGTGCCAGCAGAGGGGGACAGGCGACTAGCGGGAGGGTAAACATTCAGTACTTC
>TRBJ1-6|15|.|TRBV6-5|.
CASIPGQSYNSPLHF
TGTGCCAGCATCCCAGGGCAGTCCTATAATTCACCCCTCCACTTT
>TRBJ2-3|16|TRBD2|TRBV24-1|.
CATSQSVAGGSDTQYF
TGTGCCACCAGTCAATCTGTGGCGGGGGGCTCAGATACGCAGTATTTT
>TRBJ2-1|15|TRBD2|TRBV7-2|.
CASSLASGGAYEQFF
TGTGCCAGCAGCTTAGCTAGCGGGGGGGCCTATGAGCAGTTCTTC
>TRBJ2-7|13|.|TRBV11-2|.
CASSFSSGSEQYF
TGTGCCAGCAGCTTTAGTTCGGGGTCCGAGCAGTACTTC
>TRBJ2-3|16|TRBD2|TRBV19|.
CASSIGSGGGIDTQYF
TGTGCCAGTAGTATAGGTAGCGGGGGTGGAATAGATACGCAGTATTTT
>TRBJ2-1|15|.|TRBV3-1/TRBV3-2|.
CASSQPLGGKNEQFF
TGTGCCAGCAGCCAGCCCCTCGGGGGTAAAAATGAGCAGTTCTTC